This T cell receptor (beta chain) was found in a study of post-analysis software for immune sequencing data. Turning to the study itself: Clinical courses comprised relapsing-remitting, secondary progressive and progressive-relapsing multiple sclerosis. Study outcomes and limitations: About five TRBV segments, including TRBV5-6, TRBV5-1 and TRBV20-1, were more frequent in patients than controls. Those with multiple sclerosis, the patient group, showed significantly lower normalized Chao1 diversity than controls.

The TCR beta cDNA libraries contained unique molecular identifiers. TCRdb fed the PCR reads into MiXCR, producing one record per CDR3 protein. The profile shows hundreds of thousands of distinct CDR3 sequences, roughly 46% of them singletons. This clonotype was detected only a few times. Its antigen is undetermined. The V end was cut by 0 bases, the J end by 6 bases, with 9 bases between. CDR1 is DFQATT, CDR2 SNEGSKA, per germline (reference sequence). The CDR3 runs 13 residues. The clonotype originates from a girl aged 10 to 17 with multiple sclerosis. Sequenced: blood. V is TRBV20-1 and J is TRBJ2-1; D is ambiguous. The CDR3 here is CSARDRGLNEQFF. CDR3 nucleotides: TGCAGTGCTAGAGATCGTGGCCTCAATGAGCAGTTCTTC.